A selection of T cell receptor beta chains follows, all from one sample in a study of blood T cell repertoires in COVID-19. The repertoire was sequenced with immunoSEQ multiplex PCR; TCRdb's copy has only in-frame clones and lacks some. This table has 87,000 or so clones, around 90% appearing once. Sequencing was done on a sample of peripheral blood. These receptor sequences come from a man aged 40-55 years with acute or convalescent COVID-19. The CDR3 runs from the conserved cysteine through the conserved F or W. Each record gives: V gene, D gene, clone size, J gene, CDR3 DNA, CDR3 protein. The D gene is left open where the match is weak. Not every row has a clone size; where given, it reads once, few, many or a size class.

v_gene: TRBV19; d_gene: TRBD1; abundance: -; j_gene: TRBJ1-6; CDR3nt: TGTGCCAGTAGTCTCCGACAGGGTGATTGGAATTCACCCCTCCACTTT; CDR3aa: CASSLRQGDWNSPLHF
v_gene: TRBV15; d_gene: -; abundance: -; j_gene: TRBJ1-2; CDR3nt: TGTGCCACCAGCAGAGATCTAGGGGATGGCTACACCTTC; CDR3aa: CATSRDLGDGYTF
v_gene: TRBV24-1; d_gene: TRBD1; abundance: -; j_gene: TRBJ2-1; CDR3nt: TGTGCCACCGCGCGGCCAGGGGGCAATGAGCAGTTCTTC; CDR3aa: CATARPGGNEQFF
v_gene: TRBV15; d_gene: -; abundance: -; j_gene: TRBJ2-1; CDR3nt: TGTGCCACCAGCCCAATCTCCGGGTACAATGAGCAGTTCTTC; CDR3aa: CATSPISGYNEQFF
v_gene: TRBV27; d_gene: -; abundance: -; j_gene: TRBJ1-1; CDR3nt: TGTGCCAGCAGTCCCTTTCGTCAGAGGTACGGGAACACTGAAGCTTTCTTT; CDR3aa: CASSPFRQRYGNTEAFF
v_gene: TRBV7-9; d_gene: TRBD1; abundance: -; j_gene: TRBJ2-6; CDR3nt: TGTGCCAGCAGCTACCCAAGACAGGGGGCTCCCTCTGGGGCCAACGTCCTGACTTTC; CDR3aa: CASSYPRQGAPSGANVLTF
v_gene: TRBV3-1/TRBV3-2; d_gene: TRBD1; abundance: -; j_gene: TRBJ1-2; CDR3nt: TGTGCCAGCAGGTACACAGGGGGAGGCTACACCTTC; CDR3aa: CASRYTGGGYTF
v_gene: TRBV18; d_gene: TRBD2; abundance: -; j_gene: TRBJ2-4; CDR3nt: TGTGCCAGCTCACCACTCGGGACTAGCGGGGGGTTCATAGCCAAAAACATTCAGTACTTC; CDR3aa: CASSPLGTSGGFIAKNIQYF
v_gene: TRBV3-1/TRBV3-2; d_gene: TRBD2; abundance: -; j_gene: TRBJ2-1; CDR3nt: TGTGCCAGCAGCCACCCCGGGGGGGTAGCGGGATCAATATACAATGAGCAGTTCTTC; CDR3aa: CASSHPGGVAGSIYNEQFF
v_gene: TRBV10-2; d_gene: TRBD2; abundance: -; j_gene: TRBJ2-7; CDR3nt: TGCGCCAGCAGTGAAAAGACTAGCGGGAGAGATTACGAGCAGTACTTC; CDR3aa: CASSEKTSGRDYEQYF
v_gene: TRBV9; d_gene: TRBD1; abundance: -; j_gene: TRBJ2-7; CDR3nt: TGTGCCAGCAGCGAGGGACAGGGGACCTACGAGCAGTACTTC; CDR3aa: CASSEGQGTYEQYF
v_gene: TRBV12-5; d_gene: TRBD1; abundance: -; j_gene: TRBJ1-3; CDR3nt: TGTGCTAGTGGGGTGGACAGGGGAACCCCTGCTGGAAACACCATATATTTT; CDR3aa: CASGVDRGTPAGNTIYF
v_gene: TRBV4-2; d_gene: -; abundance: -; j_gene: TRBJ2-3; CDR3nt: TGTGCCAGCAGCCAAGCGGGAGAAGGAGATACGCAGTATTTT; CDR3aa: CASSQAGEGDTQYF
v_gene: TRBV5-6; d_gene: TRBD1; abundance: -; j_gene: TRBJ1-3; CDR3nt: TGTGCCAGCAGCTTACGGACAGGCCTCCGGGGAAACACCATATATTTT; CDR3aa: CASSLRTGLRGNTIYF
v_gene: TRBV6-2/TRBV6-3; d_gene: TRBD2; abundance: -; j_gene: TRBJ2-7; CDR3nt: TGTGCCAGCAGTTACCGGGGGGGCGCTAACGACGAGCAGTACTTC; CDR3aa: CASSYRGGANDEQYF
v_gene: TRBV6-6; d_gene: TRBD2; abundance: once; j_gene: TRBJ2-3; CDR3nt: TGTGCCAGCGGCCGACTAGCGGGAGGGGGTCCAGATACGCAGTATTTT; CDR3aa: CASGRLAGGGPDTQYF
v_gene: TRBV12-3/TRBV12-4; d_gene: -; abundance: -; j_gene: TRBJ2-2; CDR3nt: TGTGCCAGCAGTCCCGTTACCGGGGAGCTGTTTTTT; CDR3aa: CASSPVTGELFF
v_gene: TRBV19; d_gene: -; abundance: -; j_gene: TRBJ2-4; CDR3nt: TGTGCCAGTAGTATAACAGGGAGGGTGGCCAAAAACATTCAGTACTTC; CDR3aa: CASSITGRVAKNIQYF
v_gene: TRBV7-9; d_gene: -; abundance: -; j_gene: TRBJ1-6; CDR3nt: TGTGCCAGCAGCTCGGACATCATCTCACCCCTCCACTTT; CDR3aa: CASSSDIISPLHF
v_gene: TRBV3-1/TRBV3-2; d_gene: TRBD1; abundance: once; j_gene: TRBJ2-1; CDR3nt: TGTGCCAGCAGCCTAGGGGAACCGGGGACAGGGAATTACAATGAGCAGTTCTTC; CDR3aa: CASSLGEPGTGNYNEQFF
v_gene: TRBV2; d_gene: -; abundance: -; j_gene: TRBJ1-5; CDR3nt: TGTGCCAGCAGTTCCCGACAGGCCAGCGTTCGGCAGCCCCAGCATTTT; CDR3aa: CASSSRQASVRQPQHF
v_gene: TRBV29-1; d_gene: TRBD2; abundance: -; j_gene: TRBJ2-1; CDR3nt: TGCAGCGTTAGGACTAGCGGGAGAGGTAATGAGCAGTTCTTC; CDR3aa: CSVRTSGRGNEQFF
v_gene: TRBV6-6; d_gene: -; abundance: -; j_gene: TRBJ1-1; CDR3nt: TGTGCCAGCAGTTACGCAGGGAACACTGAAGCTTTCTTT; CDR3aa: CASSYAGNTEAFF
v_gene: TRBV6-5; d_gene: -; abundance: -; j_gene: TRBJ1-6; CDR3nt: TGTGCCAGCAGTTTGGGCACCATAAATGTGTCACCCCTCCACTTT; CDR3aa: CASSLGTINVSPLHF
v_gene: TRBV6-6; d_gene: -; abundance: -; j_gene: TRBJ1-5; CDR3nt: TGTGCCAGCAGTTACCGAGGAGGGGGCAATCAGCCCCAGCATTTT; CDR3aa: CASSYRGGGNQPQHF
v_gene: TRBV6-5; d_gene: -; abundance: -; j_gene: TRBJ1-2; CDR3nt: TGTGCCAGCAGTCCCGGACAGTCCTATGGCTACACCTTC; CDR3aa: CASSPGQSYGYTF
v_gene: TRBV27; d_gene: -; abundance: -; j_gene: TRBJ2-7; CDR3nt: TGTGCCAGCAGTCGGACAAGTCTAGATGGCGAGCAGTACTTC; CDR3aa: CASSRTSLDGEQYF
v_gene: TRBV6-5; d_gene: -; abundance: -; j_gene: TRBJ2-7; CDR3nt: TGTGCCAGCAAGAGGGCAAACGAGCAGTACTTC; CDR3aa: CASKRANEQYF
v_gene: TRBV20-1; d_gene: -; abundance: -; j_gene: TRBJ1-1; CDR3nt: TGCAGTGCTAGTCGATTGGGCTTTGGGAACACTGAAGCTTTCTTT; CDR3aa: CSASRLGFGNTEAFF
v_gene: TRBV6-5; d_gene: -; abundance: -; j_gene: TRBJ2-7; CDR3nt: TGTGCCGCGTTAAGAGGAGCCTACGAGCAGTACTTC; CDR3aa: CAALRGAYEQYF
v_gene: TRBV5-1; d_gene: -; abundance: -; j_gene: TRBJ1-2; CDR3nt: TGCGCCAGCAGCCCATCCGGTAGTCAAGGCTACACCTTC; CDR3aa: CASSPSGSQGYTF
v_gene: TRBV7-9; d_gene: -; abundance: -; j_gene: TRBJ2-7; CDR3nt: TGTGCCAGCAGCTTGGTTGACACGACCTACGAGCAGTACTTC; CDR3aa: CASSLVDTTYEQYF
v_gene: TRBV6-5; d_gene: -; abundance: -; j_gene: TRBJ1-1; CDR3nt: TGTGCCAGCAGTACAGGGTTGCACACTGAAGCTTTCTTT; CDR3aa: CASSTGLHTEAFF
v_gene: TRBV2; d_gene: TRBD1; abundance: -; j_gene: TRBJ1-2; CDR3nt: TGTGCCAGCCCTGACAGGGGTGGCTATGGCTACACCTTC; CDR3aa: CASPDRGGYGYTF
v_gene: TRBV3-1/TRBV3-2; d_gene: TRBD1; abundance: -; j_gene: TRBJ1-2; CDR3nt: TGTGCCAGCAGCCTCGGGACAGGACTAAACTATGGCTACACCTTC; CDR3aa: CASSLGTGLNYGYTF
v_gene: TRBV27; d_gene: -; abundance: -; j_gene: TRBJ1-1; CDR3nt: TGTGCCAGCAGTTTATTGTGGGAGGGCAGGGACACTGAAGCTTTCTTT; CDR3aa: CASSLLWEGRDTEAFF
v_gene: TRBV18; d_gene: -; abundance: -; j_gene: TRBJ2-2; CDR3nt: TGTGCCAGCTCACCACCCGCCCGGGTCGGCGGGGAGCTGTTTTTT; CDR3aa: CASSPPARVGGELFF
v_gene: TRBV6-6; d_gene: TRBD1; abundance: -; j_gene: TRBJ1-2; CDR3nt: TGTGCCAGCAGTCAGGGACAGTATGGCTACACCTTC; CDR3aa: CASSQGQYGYTF
v_gene: TRBV7-9; d_gene: -; abundance: once; j_gene: TRBJ1-1; CDR3nt: TGTGCCAGCAGCCCTAGGGGGGGGCCAGACAAGAACACTGAAGCTTTCTTT; CDR3aa: CASSPRGGPDKNTEAFF
v_gene: TRBV6-5; d_gene: TRBD2; abundance: -; j_gene: TRBJ2-1; CDR3nt: TGTGCCAGCAGTTCCGGGACCAGTGGGGGGGGTGAGCAGTTCTTC; CDR3aa: CASSSGTSGGGEQFF
v_gene: TRBV5-4; d_gene: TRBD1; abundance: once; j_gene: TRBJ1-1; CDR3nt: TGTGCCAGCAGCTTGGCCACCGGACAGGGGGCGACTGAAGCTTTCTTT; CDR3aa: CASSLATGQGATEAFF
v_gene: TRBV15; d_gene: -; abundance: -; j_gene: TRBJ2-5; CDR3nt: TGTGCCACCAGCAGGGGGGGTCAAGAGACCCAGTACTTC; CDR3aa: CATSRGGQETQYF
v_gene: TRBV30; d_gene: TRBD1; abundance: once; j_gene: TRBJ2-7; CDR3nt: TGTGCCTGGAGTGCCGGGACAGGGGAAGGTCGGCAGTACTTC; CDR3aa: CAWSAGTGEGRQYF
v_gene: TRBV5-4; d_gene: TRBD2; abundance: -; j_gene: TRBJ2-3; CDR3nt: TGTGCCAGCAGGCCCCCTAGCGGGAGTGCAGATACGCAGTATTTT; CDR3aa: CASRPPSGSADTQYF
v_gene: TRBV6-5; d_gene: TRBD1; abundance: -; j_gene: TRBJ1-3; CDR3nt: TGTGCCAGCAACGGGAGGGGGCGGCTCGTAGACACCATATATTTT; CDR3aa: CASNGRGRLVDTIYF
v_gene: TRBV19; d_gene: TRBD1; abundance: -; j_gene: TRBJ2-7; CDR3nt: TGTGCCAGTAGCTCGGGACAGAATTACGAGCAGTACTTC; CDR3aa: CASSSGQNYEQYF
v_gene: TRBV6-1; d_gene: -; abundance: -; j_gene: TRBJ1-5; CDR3nt: TGTGCCAGCAGTGAAAGGGGTAGTCGCAATCAGCCCCAGCATTTT; CDR3aa: CASSERGSRNQPQHF
v_gene: TRBV5-1; d_gene: TRBD1; abundance: once; j_gene: TRBJ1-2; CDR3nt: TGCGCCAGCAGCCCACGACAGGGGCCAACCTATGGCTACACCTTC; CDR3aa: CASSPRQGPTYGYTF
v_gene: TRBV18; d_gene: -; abundance: -; j_gene: TRBJ2-5; CDR3nt: TGTGCCAGCTCATCCGGACAGCAAGAGACCCAGTACTTC; CDR3aa: CASSSGQQETQYF
v_gene: TRBV7-8; d_gene: TRBD1; abundance: -; j_gene: TRBJ1-2; CDR3nt: TGTGCCAGCAGCTACACCCCCACAGGGGGCGAGATGGATGGCTACACCTTC; CDR3aa: CASSYTPTGGEMDGYTF
v_gene: TRBV10-2; d_gene: TRBD1; abundance: -; j_gene: TRBJ1-2; CDR3nt: TGCGCCAGCAGTGACAGGGGGCTTGGTGGCTACACCTTC; CDR3aa: CASSDRGLGGYTF
v_gene: TRBV10-1; d_gene: -; abundance: -; j_gene: TRBJ2-5; CDR3nt: TGCGCCAGCAGTGTGAAGCTTCAAGAGACCCAGTACTTC; CDR3aa: CASSVKLQETQYF
v_gene: TRBV12-3/TRBV12-4; d_gene: -; abundance: -; j_gene: TRBJ2-7; CDR3nt: TGTGCCAGCAGTTCTAGCTCTCGGGAGCAGTACTTC; CDR3aa: CASSSSSREQYF
v_gene: TRBV3-1/TRBV3-2; d_gene: -; abundance: once; j_gene: TRBJ1-5; CDR3nt: TGTGCCAGCAGCCAAGGGTCAGGGAATCAGCCCCAGCATTTT; CDR3aa: CASSQGSGNQPQHF
v_gene: TRBV7-2; d_gene: -; abundance: -; j_gene: TRBJ1-4; CDR3nt: TGTGCCAGCAGCTTAGCCCTGGGCGAAAAACTGTTTTTT; CDR3aa: CASSLALGEKLFF
v_gene: TRBV13; d_gene: TRBD1; abundance: -; j_gene: TRBJ1-1; CDR3nt: TGTGCCAGCAGCTCTGGACAGGGAGACACTGAAGCTTTCTTT; CDR3aa: CASSSGQGDTEAFF
v_gene: TRBV30; d_gene: TRBD1; abundance: -; j_gene: TRBJ1-2; CDR3nt: TGTGCCTGGACTCGACAGGGCCTGGGCTATGGCTACACCTTC; CDR3aa: CAWTRQGLGYGYTF
v_gene: TRBV9; d_gene: TRBD2; abundance: -; j_gene: TRBJ2-1; CDR3nt: TGTGCCAGCAGCGACCCCCTGCGGGGGGGCTTCTACAATGAGCAGTTCTTC; CDR3aa: CASSDPLRGGFYNEQFF